Shown below are 17 T cell receptor beta chains from a single sample sequenced in a study of human T cells and chemical hapten exposure. TCRdb passed the RACE reads through MiXCR, listing each CDR3 protein once. Counted here are around 110,000 distinct CDR3 sequences, about 12% occurring once; the ten biggest clones make up about 1.4%. Time point specified: patch test 1, 2 weeks after DPC sensitization. The treatment here: therapeutic diphenylcyclopropenone sensitization with weekly scalp DPC. Here the sequenced sample was whole blood, taken in connection with sensitization to the hapten diphenylcyclopropenone (DPC). All receptors come from a woman between 45 and 60 years old with alopecia areata. Some clones in this sample may be carry-over from other donors' samples.

This clonotype was counted a few times. The chain recombines TRBV15 with TRBJ2-7, with TRBD1 matching over 9 bases. V lost 2 bases and J lost 0; bases outside the gene matches: 2. CDR1 LNHNV and CDR2 YYDKDF come from the germline V gene (reference sequence). CDR3 length: 15 residues. The CDR3 region is CATSRQTGGSYEQYF. CDR3 sequence (DNA): TGTGCCACCAGCAGACAGACAGGGGGCTCCTACGAGCAGTACTTC.

This clonotype was recorded at least ten times. This rearrangement joins TRBV18 to TRBJ1-2; no clear D. The CDR3 has 15 residues. V shed 4 bases and J shed 6 bases, with 18 bases lying between them. Per the germline V gene, CDR1 is KGHSH and CDR2 is LQKENI. The CDR3 DNA follows: TGTGCCAGCTCACGGACTGTGGAGTTACTTAATGGCTACACCTTC. Translated, it gives CASSRTVELLNGYTF.

This clonotype was seen only a few times. The chain carries TRBV28 and TRBJ1-2, with D perhaps matching TRBD1 (5 bases). Trimming cost V 7 bases and J 8 bases, with 26 bases left between them. The CDR3 is made up of 16 amino acids. Germline-derived CDR1 and CDR2 are MDHEN and SYDVKM. The DNA for the CDR3 is TGTGCCAGCACCACTGGATCTACGGGACCTGCAGAAGGCTACACCTTC. This encodes CASTTGSTGPAEGYTF.

The rearrangement uses TRBV7-9 and TRBJ1-4; 9 nucleotides line up with TRBD1. CDR1 is SEHNR, CDR2 FQNEAQ, per germline (reference sequence). The CDR3 extends over 16 amino acids. V shed 5 bases and J 8 bases; nucleotides not matched to a gene: 12. The CDR3 loop is CASSREDRGVGEKLFF. The CDR3 nucleotides read TGTGCCAGCAGCCGGGAGGACAGGGGTGTTGGAGAAAAACTGTTTTTT.

This clonotype was found many times. Relative to the germline gene, one junction end is altered; a read error may explain this. This chain links TRBV7-9 with TRBJ1-4; TRBD1 matches at 7 bases. CDR1 is SEHNR, CDR2 FQNEAQ, per germline (reference sequence). CDR3 length: 15 amino acids. The CDR3, as DNA: TGTGCTAGCAGCCCGTTGACAGGGTACAATGAAAAACTGTTTTTT. Residues: CASSPLTGYNEKLFF. The variable domain in full, with the rest retrieved from reference TRBV7-9 and TRBJ1-4, is DTGVSQNPRHKITKRGQNVTFRCDPISEHNRLYWYRQTLGQGPEFLTYFQNEAQLEKSRLLSDRFSAERPKGSFSTLEIQRTEQGDSAMYLCASSPLTGYNEKLFFGSGTQLSVL.

CDR3 nucleotide sequence: TGTGCCAGCAGCTTGGACGGGAACACCGGGGAGCTGTTTTTT. Its translation: CASSLDGNTGELFF. The rearrangement uses TRBV7-2 and TRBJ2-2; D is undetermined. The CDR3 has 14 residues. V was pared by 3 bases and J by 1 base, with 6 bases between. Per the germline V gene, CDR1 is SGHTA and CDR2 is FQGNSA. Combining the CDR3 with reference TRBV7-2 and TRBJ2-2 gives the whole variable domain GAGVSQSPSNKVTEKGKDVELRCDPISGHTALYWYRQSLGQGLEFLIYFQGNSAPDKSGLPSDRFSAERTGGSVSTLTIQRTQQEDSAVYLCASSLDGNTGELFFGEGSRLTVL.

This clonotype was observed a handful of times. The chain combines TRBV28 with TRBJ1-1; TRBD1 aligns across 7 bases. Germline V CDR1 and CDR2: MDHEN, SYDVKM. The CDR3 length is 17 residues. V lost 3 bases to trimming and J lost 0 bases; unmatched junction nucleotides: 10. This CDR3 is CASSFIQGGKLNTEAFF. CDR3 DNA: TGTGCCAGCAGTTTTATTCAGGGGGGGAAATTGAACACTGAAGCTTTCTTT.

The chain joins TRBV5-1 to TRBJ1-1, with D perhaps TRBD1 (5 bases). The germline V and J ends were trimmed by 0 bases and 7 bases, with 7 bases remaining between them. Germline values: CDR1 SGHRS, CDR2 YFSETQ. The CDR3 sequence is 12 residues long. This CDR3 is CASSLEDSEAFF. Here the CDR3 DNA reads TGCGCCAGCAGCTTGGAAGACAGTGAAGCTTTCTTT.

The CDR3 region has the DNA TGCAGTGCAGTAGGGGTAAATGAAAAACTGTTTTTT. Translated: CSAVGVNEKLFF. V is TRBV20-1 and J is TRBJ1-4; D may be TRBD1 (5 bases). Germline CDR1 DFQATT, CDR2 SNEGSKA (reference sequence). The CDR3 consists of 12 residues. The V end lost 6 bases, the J end lost 5 bases, and 10 bases lay between the germline ends.

This clonotype was seen repeatedly, ten times or more. This chain links TRBV6-4 with TRBJ1-5; D remains unclear. The length of the CDR3 is 15 residues. CDR1 is MRHNA and CDR2 is SNTAGT in the germline V gene. V dropped 7 bases and J dropped 6 bases, with 19 bases sitting between them. The DNA of the CDR3 is TGTGCCAGCACAAACCCTGGCAGGTGGGGTCAGCCCCAGCATTTT. This encodes CASTNPGRWGQPQHF.

The chain is built from TRBV24-1 and TRBJ2-5; TRBD2 matches 8 bases. In germline, CDR1 is KGHDR, CDR2 SFDVKD. The CDR3 loop spans 16 amino acids. V was clipped by 4 bases and J by 5 bases; unmatched bases: 11. This CDR3 reads CATSDSGIAGYETQYF. CDR3 nucleotide sequence: TGTGCCACCAGTGACTCCGGTATAGCGGGATATGAGACCCAGTACTTC.

This clonotype was seen more than once but under ten times. This chain uses TRBV12-3 or TRBV12-4 with TRBJ2-7; possible D gene TRBD2, 7 bases. The CDR3 extends over 15 amino acids. V was pared by 6 bases and J by 3 bases, with 18 bases between. CDR3 DNA: TGTGCCAGCAGCCCCCCTGCGGGGGCCGTCTACGAGCAGTACTTC. It is translated as CASSPPAGAVYEQYF.

The sample holds many counts of this clonotype. The V call is TRBV29-1, the J call TRBJ1-2; 8 nucleotides align to TRBD1. Losses at the gene ends were 4 bases for V and 5 bases for J; bases not matched to a gene: 6. Per germline, CDR1 SQVTM and CDR2 ANQGSEA. CDR3 length equals 13 residues. Here the CDR3 reads CSVGRGQGYGYTF. CDR3 bases: TGCAGCGTTGGCCGAGGACAGGGTTATGGCTACACCTTC.

This rearrangement joins TRBV2 to TRBJ2-3, with 12 bases identical to TRBD2. With 5 bases clipped from V and 2 bases from J, the junction kept 5 bases outside the gene matches. The germline gives CDR1 SNHLY, CDR2 FYNNEI. The CDR3 runs 16 residues. The CDR3 region is CASSFRLAGATDTQYF. The DNA for the CDR3 is TGTGCCAGCAGTTTTCGACTAGCGGGAGCCACAGATACGCAGTATTTT.

This clonotype was seen many times. The gene calls are TRBV28 and TRBJ2-3, with 9 positions matching TRBD2. Germline CDR1 reads MDHEN; CDR2 reads SYDVKM. The CDR3 loop spans 14 amino acids. Trimming removed 6 bases from V and 4 bases from J; junction bases left unmatched: 5. The CDR3 nucleotides are TGTGCCAGCAGACCCGGGACTAGCCCAGATACGCAGTATTTT. This codes for CASRPGTSPDTQYF.

The table lists this clonotype with a few counts. The genes are TRBV12-3 or TRBV12-4 and TRBJ1-2; no definite D call. The CDR3 consists of 15 residues. V was trimmed by 3 bases and J by 6 bases, leaving 17 bases between them. The DNA for the CDR3 is TGTGCCAGCAGTTTTCACCCCGGGTACGAGAATGGCTACACCTTC. Its translation: CASSFHPGYENGYTF.

This chain's CDR3 is CASSLKVLATEQYF. The CDR3 DNA reads TGTGCCAGCAGCTTAAAGGTCCTAGCGACCGAGCAGTACTTC. V is TRBV7-8 and J is TRBJ2-7; D possibly corresponds to TRBD2 (6 bases). The V and J ends lost 2 bases and 6 bases respectively, with 14 bases between them. The V gene's germline CDR1 is SGHVS and CDR2 FQNEAQ. The CDR3 sequence is 14 residues long.